Described below is a single TCR beta chain sequence and its context. The data were taken from a study of PD-L1 blockade in urothelial cancer. Study context: Patients went on atezolizumab at some point between 2013 and 2015, receiving 1,200 mg intravenously every 3 weeks. Individuals in the cohort had been given 0 to 3 earlier chemotherapy regimens. Median T cell yield per blood sample was more than 120,000 cells.

Trimming pared 0 bases from V and 1 base from J, leaving 6 bases between. This CDR3 has 15 amino acids. Per the germline V gene, CDR1 is LGHNT and CDR2 is FRNRAP. Produced via immunoSEQ multiplex PCR; TCRdb's table is partial and in-frame only. This sample has tens of thousands of clones; roughly 87% occur once, and the top ten carry more than 8%. This receptor was taken from a man between 65 and 80 years old with urothelial cancer. This material consisted of PBMCs, taken around atezolizumab (anti-PD-L1) treatment. The chain couples TRBV12-5 to TRBJ2-2; D gene unclear. CDR3: CASGLVSGNTGELFF. The CDR3 coding sequence is TGTGCTAGTGGTTTGGTATCCGGGAACACCGGGGAGCTGTTTTTT. Combining the CDR3 with reference TRBV12-5 and TRBJ2-2 gives the whole variable domain DARVTQTPRHKVTEMGQEVTMRCQPILGHNTVFWYRQTMMQGLELLAYFRNRAPLDDSGMPKDRFSAEMPDATLATLKIQPSEPRDSAVYFCASGLVSGNTGELFFGEGSRLTVL.